These T cell receptor beta chains were read from a single sample in a study of blood T cell repertoires in COVID-19. TCRdb keeps only in-frame clones here, not all; method: immunoSEQ multiplex PCR. The sample contains some 46,000 clones, approximately 87% of which appear only once. Sequencing was done on a sample of peripheral blood. The receptor source for this set is a human donor in a cohort sampled during active COVID-19. Both conserved end residues are part of each CDR3. Fields, in order: V gene, clone size, D gene, J gene, CDR3 protein, CDR3 DNA. A D gene is named only where the DNA matches it firmly. Clone size is stated in some rows and not others, as once, few, many or a class when expanded.

>TRBV6-5|-|-|TRBJ2-7
CAHEMDSSYEQYF
TGTGCCCACGAAATGGACAGTTCCTACGAGCAGTACTTC
>TRBV4-3|-|TRBD2|TRBJ2-6
CASSLSGLAGAAGANVLTF
TGCGCCAGCAGCCTCTCGGGACTAGCGGGAGCGGCTGGGGCCAACGTCCTGACTTTC
>TRBV9|-|TRBD2|TRBJ2-5
CASSIRLAGGLETQYF
TGTGCCAGCAGCATCCGACTAGCGGGAGGTCTTGAGACCCAGTACTTC
>TRBV5-4|-|TRBD1|TRBJ2-7
CASSLGQGREYEQYF
TGTGCCAGCAGCTTGGGACAGGGGAGAGAGTACGAGCAGTACTTC
>TRBV29-1|-|TRBD1|TRBJ2-2
CSAGQANTGELFF
TGCAGCGCCGGACAGGCGAACACCGGGGAGCTGTTTTTT
>TRBV6-5|-|TRBD1|TRBJ1-5
CASSRDRGRQPQHF
TGTGCCAGCAGTCGGGACAGGGGGCGACAGCCCCAGCATTTT
>TRBV6-2/TRBV6-3|once|TRBD1|TRBJ1-1
CASSRHTGTVNTEAFF
TGTGCCAGCAGCCGTCATACCGGGACAGTGAACACTGAAGCTTTCTTT
>TRBV19|few|TRBD2|TRBJ2-1
CASSRGLDGNEQFF
TGTGCCAGTAGTAGGGGACTAGATGGCAATGAGCAGTTCTTC
>TRBV12-3/TRBV12-4|-|-|TRBJ2-7
CATGVVGYEQYF
TGTGCCACTGGAGTAGTCGGGTACGAGCAGTACTTC
>TRBV28|-|TRBD2|TRBJ2-3
CASTLGGGNQYF
TGTGCCAGCACCCTGGGGGGAGGGAATCAGTATTTT
>TRBV6-7|once|TRBD1|TRBJ1-6
CASSYEDGQGAACGMSPLHF
TGTGCCAGCAGTTACGAGGACGGACAGGGGGCGGCATGTGGTATGTCACCCCTCCACTTT
>TRBV18|few|TRBD2|TRBJ2-7
CASSPSSGSSYEQYF
TGTGCCAGCTCACCATCTAGCGGGAGCTCCTACGAGCAGTACTTC
>TRBV5-1|few|TRBD1|TRBJ2-7
CASSLTRDRIYEQYF
TGCGCCAGCAGCTTGACCCGGGACAGGATTTACGAGCAGTACTTC
>TRBV5-1|-|TRBD1|TRBJ1-1
CASSLAQGENTEAFF
TGCGCCAGCAGCTTGGCCCAGGGGGAGAACACTGAAGCTTTCTTT
>TRBV11-1|-|TRBD2|TRBJ2-1
CASRKRTSATYNEQFF
TGTGCCAGCAGAAAAAGGACTAGCGCAACCTACAATGAGCAGTTCTTC
>TRBV6-2/TRBV6-3|-|TRBD1|TRBJ1-5
CASSQAGTGHNQPQHF
TGTGCCAGCAGCCAGGCCGGGACAGGGCACAATCAGCCCCAGCATTTT
>TRBV3-1/TRBV3-2|once|-|TRBJ2-2
CASSQGAPGSAGELFF
TGTGCCAGCAGCCAAGGTGCACCCGGGAGTGCCGGGGAGCTGTTTTTT
>TRBV6-2/TRBV6-3|-|TRBD2|TRBJ2-7
CASSYSEGLARFYEQYF
TGTGCCAGCAGTTACTCGGAGGGACTAGCGAGGTTCTACGAGCAGTACTTC
>TRBV5-1|-|TRBD2|TRBJ2-1
CASSPGTSGHYNEQFF
TGCGCCAGCAGCCCAGGGACTAGCGGCCACTACAATGAGCAGTTCTTC
>TRBV10-3|-|TRBD2|TRBJ2-5
CAISETSLAGETQYF
TGTGCCATCAGTGAGACTTCACTAGCGGGAGAGACCCAGTACTTC
>TRBV6-5|-|-|TRBJ2-1
CASSYGRGLNEQFF
TGTGCCAGCAGTTACGGCAGGGGATTGAATGAGCAGTTCTTC
>TRBV10-3|-|-|TRBJ1-3
CAASNGGHSSGNTIYF
TGTGCTGCTTCAAACGGCGGGCATAGCTCTGGAAACACCATATATTTT
>TRBV24-1|few|TRBD1|TRBJ2-1
CATSDGPGQGYNEQFF
TGTGCCACCAGTGATGGTCCGGGACAGGGGTACAATGAGCAGTTCTTC
>TRBV4-2|-|TRBD1|TRBJ2-5
CASSQRQGAETQYF
TGTGCCAGCAGCCAAAGGCAGGGGGCGGAGACCCAGTACTTC
>TRBV19|-|-|TRBJ1-5
CASSIDRVVVQPQHF
TGTGCCAGTAGTATAGATCGCGTGGTAGTCCAGCCCCAGCATTTT
>TRBV6-2/TRBV6-3|-|TRBD1|TRBJ1-1
CASSSAGTGGTEAFF
TGTGCCAGCAGTTCCGCCGGGACAGGGGGGACTGAAGCTTTCTTT
>TRBV4-3|-|TRBD2|TRBJ2-3
CASSPASGRGTDTQYF
TGCGCCAGCAGCCCTGCTAGCGGGAGGGGCACAGATACGCAGTATTTT
>TRBV5-1|-|-|TRBJ2-1
CASSLGRHNEQFF
TGCGCCAGCAGCTTGGGGCGGCACAATGAGCAGTTCTTC
>TRBV24-1|-|-|TRBJ1-2
CATSGGLSYGYTF
TGTGCCACCAGTGGAGGGCTTTCCTATGGCTACACCTTC
>TRBV7-9|-|-|TRBJ2-1
CASSYSLNEQFF
TGTGCCAGCAGCTATTCACTCAATGAGCAGTTCTTC
>TRBV28|-|TRBD2|TRBJ2-1
CASSHRTSGYYNEQFF
TGTGCCAGCAGCCACCGGACTAGCGGGTACTACAATGAGCAGTTCTTC
>TRBV3-1/TRBV3-2|-|TRBD2|TRBJ2-7
CASSQSAPSGRSEQYF
TGTGCCAGCAGCCAATCCGCACCTAGCGGTAGGAGCGAGCAGTACTTC
>TRBV15|-|-|TRBJ2-7
CATSRDLVYEQYF
TGTGCCACCAGCAGAGATCTTGTGTACGAGCAGTACTTC
>TRBV6-2/TRBV6-3|-|-|TRBJ2-1
CASSIGVHEQFF
TGTGCCAGCAGTATTGGAGTTCATGAGCAGTTCTTC
>TRBV2|-|-|TRBJ2-3
CASSVGLLRWDTQYF
TGTGCCAGCAGTGTGGGCCTCCTAAGGTGGGATACGCAGTATTTT
>TRBV9|-|TRBD2|TRBJ2-3
CASSVGGSGADTQYF
TGTGCCAGCAGCGTAGGCGGGAGTGGTGCAGATACGCAGTATTTT
>TRBV3-1/TRBV3-2|-|-|TRBJ1-3
CASSQVPLELLGNTIYF
TGTGCCAGCAGCCAAGTGCCCTTGGAGTTGCTCGGAAACACCATATATTTT
>TRBV12-5|-|TRBD1|TRBJ2-7
CASAHGTGGYEQYF
TGTGCTAGTGCCCACGGGACAGGGGGCTACGAGCAGTACTTC
>TRBV2|-|-|TRBJ2-7
CATRGLGYEQYF
TGTGCCACCCGAGGCTTGGGCTACGAGCAGTACTTC
>TRBV5-5|-|TRBD1|TRBJ1-5
CASSWTGQGWNQPQHF
TGTGCCAGCAGCTGGACGGGACAGGGATGGAATCAGCCCCAGCATTTT